Presented here are 29 T cell receptor beta chains from one specimen sequenced in a study of shared clonotypes between healthy human individuals. Sequencing was performed with immunoSEQ multiplex PCR; in TCRdb, only in-frame clones are kept and a portion is missing. The sample consists of some 2,400,000 clones, more than 90% of them appearing once. Sequencing was carried out using naive CD4+ T cells sorted from blood. Indicated subset: CD45RA+ positively selected. The receptors were gathered from a young man in good health.

The chain couples TRBV5-4 to TRBJ2-7, with D perhaps TRBD2 (5 bases). Germline V gene sequence: CDR1 SGHNT, CDR2 YYREEE (reference sequence). The germline V and J ends were trimmed by 1 base and 1 base, with 9 bases remaining between them. The CDR3 is made up of 14 amino acids. CDR3: CASSLPSPSYEQYF. CDR3 nucleotides: TGTGCCAGCAGCTTGCCTAGCCCGTCCTACGAGCAGTACTTC.

The chain combines TRBV6-6 with TRBJ2-1; a possible D gene is TRBD2 (6 bases). CDR3 size: 14 residues. V lost 9 bases and J 4 bases, leaving 16 bases between the germline ends. Germline V CDR1 and CDR2: MNHNY, SVGAGI (reference sequence). In DNA form, the CDR3 reads TGTGCCAGTATTCTGGCGGGGAGTTACAATGAGCAGTTCTTC. Protein: CASILAGSYNEQFF.

The chain employs TRBV7-9 and TRBJ1-4, with D possibly TRBD1 on 6 matching bases. Trimming took off 2 bases at V and 7 bases at J, with 11 bases between the two ends. Per germline, CDR1 SEHNR and CDR2 FQNEAQ (reference sequence). The CDR3 runs 14 residues. The CDR3 loop is CASSLQGGVEKLFF. DNA of the CDR3: TGTGCCAGCAGCTTACAAGGGGGGGTTGAAAAACTGTTTTTT.

The chain uses TRBV27 and TRBJ1-4; D unclear. The CDR3 runs to 11 residues. The V and J ends lost 9 bases and 8 bases respectively, with 10 bases between them. CDR1 is MNHEY and CDR2 is SMNVEV in the germline V gene (reference sequence). CDR3 residues: CARSLGEKLFF. Here the CDR3 DNA reads TGTGCCAGATCCTTAGGAGAAAAACTGTTTTTT.

This chain joins TRBV11-2 and TRBJ2-3; 11 positions match TRBD2. This CDR3 spans 14 amino acids. Losses at the gene ends were 6 bases for V and 5 bases for J; bases not matched to a gene: 4. Per the germline V gene, CDR1 is SGHAT and CDR2 is FQNNGV. CDR3 nucleotides: TGTGCCAGCAGGCCTACTAGCGGGGGAGATACGCAGTATTTT. Its protein product is CASRPTSGGDTQYF.

Only one count was recorded for this clone. V is TRBV2 and J is TRBJ2-5, with 7 bases identical to TRBD2. This CDR3 is 15 amino acids long. Germline V lookup: CDR1 SNHLY, CDR2 FYNNEI. Trimming cost V 8 bases and J 0 bases; bases outside gene matches: 9. The CDR3 protein is CASPPGRDDQETQYF. The CDR3 DNA is TGTGCCAGCCCCCCGGGGAGGGACGACCAAGAGACCCAGTACTTC.

The chain combines TRBV19 with TRBJ1-1; D is perhaps TRBD1 (5 bases). Trimming removed 6 bases at V and 5 bases at J, with 19 bases between. This CDR3 contains 15 residues. Germline CDR1 LNHDA, CDR2 SQIVND (reference sequence). CDR3 coding DNA: TGTGCCAGTAGCCCACGAGGGGAGGCGAGGACTGAAGCTTTCTTT. Protein product: CASSPRGEARTEAFF. Full variable domain (remainder filled in from reference TRBV19 and TRBJ1-1): DGGITQSPKYLFRKEGQNVTLSCEQNLNHDAMYWYRQDPGQGLRLIYYSQIVNDFQKGDIAEGYSVSREKKESFPLTVTSAQKNPTAFYLCASSPRGEARTEAFFGQGTRLTVV.

The chain links TRBV4-1 to TRBJ2-1; 9 bases fit TRBD1. The germline V gene has CDR1 MGHRA and CDR2 YSYEKL. This CDR3 has 18 amino acids. Trimming removed 2 bases from V and 9 bases from J; junction bases left unmatched: 17. CDR3 sequence reads: CASSQLGSNRGLDSEQFF. CDR3 nucleotide sequence: TGCGCCAGCAGCCAACTGGGGTCGAACAGGGGGCTTGATAGTGAGCAGTTCTTC.

This chain joins TRBV7-2 and TRBJ1-1, with unresolved D. V gave up 5 bases and J gave up 4 bases, with 11 bases separating them. The V gene's germline CDR1 is SGHTA and CDR2 FQGNSA. This CDR3 has 13 amino acids. The CDR3 here is CASSVGVGTEAFF. CDR3 bases: TGTGCCAGCAGCGTCGGGGTAGGCACTGAAGCTTTCTTT.

The rearrangement uses TRBV28 and TRBJ2-3; possibly TRBD1 for D (5 bases). Trimming stripped 7 bases from V and 3 bases from J, with 11 bases between. The CDR3 covers 13 residues. Germline CDR1 and CDR2: MDHEN and SYDVKM. The DNA of the CDR3 is TGTGCCAGCACCCCCGCAGGGACAGATACGCAGTATTTT. It is translated as CASTPAGTDTQYF.

Notes on this clone: The sample has other DNA sequences that encode this CDR3 too. V usage is TRBV30 and J usage is TRBJ1-5; D uncertain. V lost 2 bases to trimming and J lost 4 bases, with 6 bases between them. The CDR3 length is 12 residues. Germline V gives CDR1 GTSNPN, CDR2 SVGIG (reference sequence). The CDR3 coding sequence is TGTGCCTGGAGTCGAGGGAATCAGCCCCAGCATTTT. Amino acids: CAWSRGNQPQHF.

The chain couples TRBV18 to TRBJ2-7; D perhaps matches TRBD1 (7 bases). V was cut by 0 bases and J by 3 bases, with 9 bases left in between. The CDR3 loop spans 14 amino acids. From germline, CDR1 is KGHSH and CDR2 LQKENI. Written as DNA, the CDR3 is TGTGCCAGCTCACCACCCAGGGGGGACTACGAGCAGTACTTC. It encodes CASSPPRGDYEQYF.

This chain joins TRBV4-1 and TRBJ2-1; 15 nucleotides agree with TRBD2. Germline loops: CDR1 MGHRA, CDR2 YSYEKL. CDR3 length: 18 residues. With 5 bases clipped from V and 10 bases from J, the junction kept 15 bases outside the gene matches. The CDR3 region has the DNA TGCGCCAGCAGCACACCCGACTCCGGGACTAGCGGGGGGAGGGAGCAGTTCTTC. The encoded protein is CASSTPDSGTSGGREQFF.

The rearrangement joins TRBV19 to TRBJ1-5; a weak D match, TRBD1 (6 bases). The CDR3 is 17 residues long. Trimming pared 7 bases from V and 0 bases from J, leaving 19 bases between. In germline, CDR1 is LNHDA, CDR2 SQIVND (reference sequence). CDR3 DNA: TGTGCCAGTATGAGCCAGGGGATTTCTTTTAGCAATCAGCCCCAGCATTTT. This codes for CASMSQGISFSNQPQHF.

Details on this clone: No DNA is shown, since the ends of the CDR3 on it are uncertain; the CDR3 is the one TCRdb lists. This chain links TRBV7-2 with TRBJ2-6. Germline CDR1 is SGHTA and CDR2 is FQGNSA. The CDR3 is 19 amino acids long, termini counted. CDR3 residues: CASSLVQVSLVSGANVLTF.

This sequence joins TRBV4-1 and TRBJ1-2; a weak D match, TRBD1 (5 bases). V gave up 0 bases and J gave up 0 bases, with 8 bases separating them. The CDR3 sequence is 15 residues long. The germline gives CDR1 MGHRA, CDR2 YSYEKL. The CDR3 loop is CASSQEGVSNYGYTF. The CDR3 region has the DNA TGCGCCAGCAGCCAAGAGGGGGTCTCTAACTATGGCTACACCTTC.

This rearrangement joins TRBV2 to TRBJ2-4; 16 nucleotides align to TRBD2. J was trimmed by 1 base and V by 8 bases; bases with no gene match: 8. The CDR3 contains 18 residues. Germline CDR1 and CDR2: SNHLY and FYNNEI. CDR3 nucleotide sequence: TGTGCCAGCCAAGTGGGACTAGCGGGAGGGACGGCCAAAAACATTCAGTACTTC. It yields the protein CASQVGLAGGTAKNIQYF. Full variable domain (outside the CDR3, taken from reference TRBV2 and TRBJ2-4): EPEVTQTPSHQVTQMGQEVILRCVPISNHLYFYWYRQILGQKVEFLVSFYNNEISEKSEIFDDQFSVERPDGSNFTLKIRSTKLEDSAMYFCASQVGLAGGTAKNIQYFGAGTRLSVL.

CDR3 loop: CASSESNPSKETQYF. In nucleotides, the CDR3 is TGCGCCAGCAGTGAGTCGAATCCCTCGAAAGAGACCCAGTACTTC. The gene calls are TRBV10-2 and TRBJ2-5; D gene uncertain. CDR1 and CDR2 (germline): WSHSY, SAAADI. V was trimmed by 0 bases and J by 3 bases, leaving 11 bases between them. The CDR3 has 15 residues.

The CDR3, as DNA: TGCGCCAGCAGTTATCGTACTAGCGGGGCTTTCGATGAGCAGTTCTTC. Translating it yields CASSYRTSGAFDEQFF. The chain recombines TRBV5-1 with TRBJ2-1; 10 nucleotides match TRBD2. The J segment lost 8 bases and the V segment lost 5 bases, leaving 13 bases of the junction unmatched. Germline V lookup: CDR1 SGHRS, CDR2 YFSETQ. The CDR3 is 16 residues long.

The chain links TRBV5-1 to TRBJ2-7; D gene uncertain. Germline CDR1 is SGHRS and CDR2 is YFSETQ. Trimming stripped 3 bases from V and 0 bases from J, with 10 bases between. The CDR3 consists of 14 residues. CDR3 sequence (DNA): TGCGCCAGCAGCTCCAGCGCGAGCTCCTACGAGCAGTACTTC. This sequence encodes CASSSSASSYEQYF.

The rearrangement links TRBV28 to TRBJ2-7; tentatively, D is TRBD2 (5 bases). Germline assignment: CDR1 MDHEN and CDR2 SYDVKM. V lost 6 bases and J lost 2, with 8 bases in between. The CDR3 is 12 residues long. Here the CDR3 reads CASRDSTYEQYF. The CDR3 DNA is TGTGCCAGCAGGGACTCGACCTACGAGCAGTACTTC.

The chain uses TRBV29-1 and TRBJ1-1; the match to TRBD1 covers 10 bases. CDR3 size: 12 residues. Germline trimming cut 7 bases from V and 8 bases from J; bases unmatched to any gene: 7. Germline-derived CDR1 and CDR2 are SQVTM and ANQGSEA. The CDR3 reads CSARQGASEAFF. The DNA of the CDR3 is TGCAGCGCAAGACAGGGGGCGTCGGAAGCTTTCTTT.

V gene TRBV5-4 combines with J gene TRBJ2-7; D unresolved. The CDR3 spans 13 residues. Germline V lookup: CDR1 SGHNT, CDR2 YYREEE (reference sequence). Trimming shortened V by 7 bases and J by 4 bases, and 15 bases separated the two germline ends. CDR3: CASGRQSQYEQYF. The CDR3 bases are TGTGCCAGCGGTCGGCAGAGTCAATACGAGCAGTACTTC. Full variable domain (missing parts from reference TRBV5-4 and TRBJ2-7): ETGVTQSPTHLIKTRGQQVTLRCSSQSGHNTVSWYQQALGQGPQFIFQYYREEENGRGNFPPRFSGLQFPNYSSELNVNALELDDSALYLCASGRQSQYEQYFGPGTRLTVT.

The chain joins TRBV30 to TRBJ1-5; perhaps TRBD1 as D (6 bases). V was shortened by 0 bases and J by 3 bases, with 12 bases between the two germline ends. The CDR3 is 15 amino acids. Looked up from germline, CDR1 is GTSNPN and CDR2 is SVGIG (reference sequence). The CDR3 protein is CAWSVGAGNNQPQHF. The CDR3 DNA sequence: TGTGCCTGGAGTGTGGGGGCCGGGAACAATCAGCCCCAGCATTTT.

The chain combines TRBV28 with TRBJ1-4, with 10 bases aligning to TRBD1. In germline, CDR1 is MDHEN, CDR2 SYDVKM. V dropped 7 bases and J dropped 8; count of bases not matched to a gene: 13. This CDR3 is 16 amino acids long. The chain's CDR3 is CASTLRAGQGREKLFF. The CDR3 DNA sequence: TGTGCCAGCACCCTAAGAGCGGGACAGGGGAGGGAAAAACTGTTTTTT.

The V gene is TRBV7-9, the J gene TRBJ2-5, with TRBD1 identical over 10 bases. V gave up 6 bases and J gave up 4 bases; unmatched junction bases: 8. This CDR3 has 15 amino acids. Germline CDR1 and CDR2: SEHNR and FQNEAQ (reference sequence). The CDR3 coding sequence is TGTGCCAGCAGGCCGACAGGGGGCAGATTAGAGACCCAGTACTTC. This encodes CASRPTGGRLETQYF.

The chain combines TRBV5-4 with TRBJ2-1; tentatively, D is TRBD2 (6 bases). The V gene's germline CDR1 is SGHNT and CDR2 YYREEE (reference sequence). The CDR3 is 15 residues long. Trimming stripped 0 bases from V and 4 bases from J, with 11 bases between. CDR3 region: CASSLGSGAYNEQFF. DNA of the CDR3: TGTGCCAGCAGCTTGGGGTCGGGAGCTTACAATGAGCAGTTCTTC.

The rearrangement uses TRBV5-4 and TRBJ2-3, with D uncertain. The CDR3 has 16 amino acids. Trimming removed 0 bases at V and 6 bases at J, with 17 bases between. Per the germline V gene, CDR1 is SGHNT and CDR2 is YYREEE (reference sequence). The CDR3 here is CASSLEAVAPRDTQYF. The CDR3 DNA reads as TGTGCCAGCAGCTTGGAGGCAGTGGCCCCGCGCGATACGCAGTATTTT.

In its sample, this clone was seen once. The V gene is TRBV5-1, the J gene TRBJ2-5, with a weak D call TRBD2 (6 bases). The germline gives CDR1 SGHRS, CDR2 YFSETQ. The CDR3 runs to 16 residues. V lost 4 bases and J lost 2, with 18 bases in between. The CDR3 DNA follows: TGCGCCAGCAGCCCCCCCGGGACTGGATTTCAAGAGACCCAGTACTTC. It yields the protein CASSPPGTGFQETQYF. Based on the CDR3 plus reference TRBV5-1 and TRBJ2-5, the full variable domain is KAGVTQTPRYLIKTRGQQVTLSCSPISGHRSVSWYQQTPGQGLQFLFEYFSETQRNKGNFPGRFSGRQFSNSRSEMNVSTLELGDSALYLCASSPPGTGFQETQYFGPGTRLLVL.